Listed here is a single T cell receptor (beta chain). The antigen remains unidentified. The sample is drawn from a study of beta chain features in type 1 diabetes. Findings and limits, study-wide: Moderately but significantly shorter TCRB CDR3s were found in Type 1 diabetes patients in all four CD4+ subsets.

CDR3 length: 16 residues. Germline V lookup: CDR1 SGHNT, CDR2 YYREEE (reference sequence). Losses at the gene ends were 1 base for V and 6 bases for J; bases not matched to a gene: 10. TCRB transcripts that were expressed got sequenced, as all of the isolated RNA had been reverse transcribed. Produced via immunoSEQ multiplex PCR; TCRdb's table is partial and in-frame only. The sample has roughly 340,000 clones, around an eighth seen once; the top ten hold roughly 0.015%. V usage is TRBV5-4 and J usage is TRBJ1-1; 9 bases map to TRBD1. The sample was naive CD4+ T cells from blood. This TCR came from a woman between 18 and 29 years old with type 1 diabetes. The CDR3 sequence: CASSLSFRTGDSEAFF. CDR3 sequence (DNA): TGTGCCAGCAGCTTGAGTTTTCGGACAGGGGACTCTGAAGCTTTCTTT.